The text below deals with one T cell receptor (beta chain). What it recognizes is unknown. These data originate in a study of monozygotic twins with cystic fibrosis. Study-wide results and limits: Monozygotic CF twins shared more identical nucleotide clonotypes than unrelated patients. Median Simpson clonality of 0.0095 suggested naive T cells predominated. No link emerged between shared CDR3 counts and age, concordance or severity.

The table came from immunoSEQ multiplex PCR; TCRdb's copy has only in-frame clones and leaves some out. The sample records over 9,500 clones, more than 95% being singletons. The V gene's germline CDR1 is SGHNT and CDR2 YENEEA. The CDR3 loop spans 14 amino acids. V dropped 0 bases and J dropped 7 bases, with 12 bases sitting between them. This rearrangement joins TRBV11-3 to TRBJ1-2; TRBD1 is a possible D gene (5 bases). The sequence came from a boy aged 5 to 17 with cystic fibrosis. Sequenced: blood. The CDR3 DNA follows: TGTGCCAGCAGCTTAGATTCGCGGGGCGGTGGCTACACCTTC. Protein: CASSLDSRGGGYTF.